Sequencing of this T cell receptor beta chain was carried out in a study of metastatic and nonmetastatic thyroid tumors. At the level of the study: The comparison covered peripheral blood and tumor or nodule tissue in malignant and benign thyroid patients.

This clone showed up just a few times. Its specificity is unknown. Per the study methods: In papillary thyroid cancer, a distant-metastasis classifier was built using CDR3 differences across clinicopathological groups. With MiXCR, TCRdb called clones anew from the PCR reads. TCRdb's processing, not the authors' own work, is the source of the V and J calls. The sample shows 5,000 to 6,000 clones, 30% to 35% of them seen only once. Germline V gene data show CDR1 as KGHSY and CDR2 as FQNENV. The germline V and J ends were trimmed by 0 bases and 5 bases, with 14 bases remaining between them. The CDR3 spans 15 residues. Each patient went into thyroid surgery without having received any treatment. The study's findings and limits: The reported finding was significantly higher TCR beta diversity in malignant thyroid tumors relative to benign nodules, in blood and tumor.

V gene TRBV16 combines with J gene TRBJ2-7; TRBD1 or TRBD2 may be the D gene (5 bases each). The clonotype comes from a female donor with papillary thyroid cancer or a benign thyroid nodule (not recorded which). Some clones in this sample may be carry-over from other donors' samples. The sequencing input was adjacent normal tissue. The chain's CDR3 is CASSQSHRGGDEQYF. CDR3 DNA sequence: TGTGCCAGCAGCCAATCACACCGGGGCGGCGACGAGCAGTACTTC.